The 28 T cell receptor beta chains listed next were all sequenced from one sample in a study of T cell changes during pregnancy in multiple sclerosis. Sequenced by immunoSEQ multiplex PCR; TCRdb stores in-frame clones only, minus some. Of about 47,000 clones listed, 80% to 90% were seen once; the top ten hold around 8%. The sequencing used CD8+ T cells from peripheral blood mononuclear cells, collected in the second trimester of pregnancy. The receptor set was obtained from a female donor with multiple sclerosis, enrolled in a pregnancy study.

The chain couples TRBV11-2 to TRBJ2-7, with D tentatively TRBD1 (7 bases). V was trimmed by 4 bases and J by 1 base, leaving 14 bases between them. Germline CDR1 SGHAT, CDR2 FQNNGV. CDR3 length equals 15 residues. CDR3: CASSYGAGGSYEQYF. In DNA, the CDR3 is TGTGCCAGCAGCTACGGGGCAGGGGGGTCCTACGAGCAGTACTTC.

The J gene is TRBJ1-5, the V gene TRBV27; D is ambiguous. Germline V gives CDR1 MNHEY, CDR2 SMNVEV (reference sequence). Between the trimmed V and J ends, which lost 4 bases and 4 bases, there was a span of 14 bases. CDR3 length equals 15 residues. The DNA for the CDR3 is TGTGCCAGCAGTTCCCGGGAACAGAGGAATCAGCCCCAGCATTTT. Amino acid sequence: CASSSREQRNQPQHF.

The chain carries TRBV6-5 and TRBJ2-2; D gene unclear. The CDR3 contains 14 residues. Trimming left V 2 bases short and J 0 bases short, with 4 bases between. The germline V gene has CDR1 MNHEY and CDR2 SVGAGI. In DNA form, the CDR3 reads TGTGCCAGCAGTTACCTCTCGAACACCGGGGAGCTGTTTTTT. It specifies CASSYLSNTGELFF.

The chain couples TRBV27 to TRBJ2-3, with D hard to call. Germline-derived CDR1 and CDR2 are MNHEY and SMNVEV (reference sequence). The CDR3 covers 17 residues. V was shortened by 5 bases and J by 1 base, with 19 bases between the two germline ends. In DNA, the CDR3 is TGTGCCAGCAGTAACCTTAATAGCAATCGGGGCACAGATACGCAGTATTTT. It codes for CASSNLNSNRGTDTQYF.

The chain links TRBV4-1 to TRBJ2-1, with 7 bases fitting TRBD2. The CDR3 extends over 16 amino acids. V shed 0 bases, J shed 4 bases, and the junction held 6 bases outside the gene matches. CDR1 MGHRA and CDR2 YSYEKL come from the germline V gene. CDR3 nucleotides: TGCGCCAGCAGCCAAGATATGAGCGGGGCGTACAATGAGCAGTTCTTC. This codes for CASSQDMSGAYNEQFF.

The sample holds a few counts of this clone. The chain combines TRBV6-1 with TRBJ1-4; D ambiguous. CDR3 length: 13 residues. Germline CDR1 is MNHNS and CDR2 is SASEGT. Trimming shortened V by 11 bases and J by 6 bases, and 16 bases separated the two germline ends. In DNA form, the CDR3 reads TGTGCCGCCGCGGCGGAATATCATGAAAAACTGTTTTTT. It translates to CAAAAEYHEKLFF.

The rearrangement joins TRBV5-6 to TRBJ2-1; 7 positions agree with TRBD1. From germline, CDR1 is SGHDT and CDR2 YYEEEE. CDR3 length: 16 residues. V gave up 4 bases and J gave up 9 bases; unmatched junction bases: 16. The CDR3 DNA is TGTGCCAGCAGCACACCATACGGGACAGCTGTGCGTGAGCAGTTCTTC. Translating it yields CASSTPYGTAVREQFF.

CDR3 region: CASSQDSQYNEQFF. DNA of the CDR3: TGCGCCAGCAGCCAAGATTCCCAGTACAATGAGCAGTTCTTC. The chain joins TRBV4-1 to TRBJ2-1; D is uncertain. There are 14 residues in the CDR3. V lost 0 bases to trimming and J lost 4 bases, with 7 bases between them. Looked up from germline, CDR1 is MGHRA and CDR2 is YSYEKL.

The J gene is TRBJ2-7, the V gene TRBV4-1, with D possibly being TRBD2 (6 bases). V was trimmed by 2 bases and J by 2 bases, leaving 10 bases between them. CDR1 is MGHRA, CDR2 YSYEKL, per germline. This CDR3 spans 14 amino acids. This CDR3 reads CASSQLGGPYEQYF. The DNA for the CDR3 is TGCGCCAGCAGCCAACTGGGAGGCCCCTACGAGCAGTACTTC.

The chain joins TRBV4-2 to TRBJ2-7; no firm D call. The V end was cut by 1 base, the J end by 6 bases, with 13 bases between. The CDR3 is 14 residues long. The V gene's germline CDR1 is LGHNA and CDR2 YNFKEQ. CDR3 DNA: TGTGCCAGCAGCCAAGGAGGCGGAGTAAGCGAGCAGTACTTC. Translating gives CASSQGGGVSEQYF.

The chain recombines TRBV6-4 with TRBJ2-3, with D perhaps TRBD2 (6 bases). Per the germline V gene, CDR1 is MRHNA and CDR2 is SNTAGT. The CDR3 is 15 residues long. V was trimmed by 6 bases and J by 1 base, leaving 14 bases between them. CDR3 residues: CASSYGGSGTDTQYF. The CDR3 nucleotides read TGTGCCAGCAGCTATGGGGGGTCTGGCACAGATACGCAGTATTTT.

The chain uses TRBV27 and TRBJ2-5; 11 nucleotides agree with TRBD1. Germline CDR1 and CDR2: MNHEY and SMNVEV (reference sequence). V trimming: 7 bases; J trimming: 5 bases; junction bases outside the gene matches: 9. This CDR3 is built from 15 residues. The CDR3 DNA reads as TGTGCCAGCACCACTTGGGGGACAGGGGGGGAGACCCAGTACTTC. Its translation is CASTTWGTGGETQYF.

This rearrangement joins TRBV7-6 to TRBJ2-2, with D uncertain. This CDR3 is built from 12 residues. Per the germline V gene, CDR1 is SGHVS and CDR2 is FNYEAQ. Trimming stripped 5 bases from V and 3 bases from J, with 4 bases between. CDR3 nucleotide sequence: TGTGCCAGCAGCCATTACACCGGGGAGCTGTTTTTT. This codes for CASSHYTGELFF.

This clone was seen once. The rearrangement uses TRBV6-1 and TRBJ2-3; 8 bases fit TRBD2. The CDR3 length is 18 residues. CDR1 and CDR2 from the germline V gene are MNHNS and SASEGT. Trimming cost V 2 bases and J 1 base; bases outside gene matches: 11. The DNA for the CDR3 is TGTGCCAGCAGTGAATTTGGCGAACATAGCGGGGGCACAGATACGCAGTATTTT. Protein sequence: CASSEFGEHSGGTDTQYF.

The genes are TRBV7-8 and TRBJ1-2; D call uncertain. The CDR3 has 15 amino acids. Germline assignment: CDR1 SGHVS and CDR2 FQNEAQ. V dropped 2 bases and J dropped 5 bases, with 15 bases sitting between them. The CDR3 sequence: CASSLIDPSGYGYTF. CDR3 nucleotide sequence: TGTGCCAGCAGCTTAATCGACCCTTCGGGGTATGGCTACACCTTC.

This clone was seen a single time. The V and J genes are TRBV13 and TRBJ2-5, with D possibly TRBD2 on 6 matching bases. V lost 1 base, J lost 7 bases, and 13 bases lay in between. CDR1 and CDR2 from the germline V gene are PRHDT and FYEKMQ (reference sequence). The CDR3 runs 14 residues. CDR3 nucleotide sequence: TGTGCCAGCAGCTTAGACGGGGGTTTATGGACCCAGTACTTC. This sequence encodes CASSLDGGLWTQYF.

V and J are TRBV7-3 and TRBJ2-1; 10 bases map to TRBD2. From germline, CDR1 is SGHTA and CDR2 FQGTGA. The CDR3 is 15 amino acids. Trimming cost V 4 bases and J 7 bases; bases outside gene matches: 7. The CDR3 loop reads CASSSLAGVNNEQFF. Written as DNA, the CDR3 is TGTGCCAGCAGCTCTCTAGCGGGGGTGAATAATGAGCAGTTCTTC.

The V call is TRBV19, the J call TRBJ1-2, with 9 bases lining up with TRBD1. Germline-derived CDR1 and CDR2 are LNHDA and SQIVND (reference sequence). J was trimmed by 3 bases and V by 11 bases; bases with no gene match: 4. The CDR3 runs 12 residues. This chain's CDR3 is CASGDRDYGYTF. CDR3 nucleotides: TGTGCCTCGGGGGACAGGGACTATGGCTACACCTTC.

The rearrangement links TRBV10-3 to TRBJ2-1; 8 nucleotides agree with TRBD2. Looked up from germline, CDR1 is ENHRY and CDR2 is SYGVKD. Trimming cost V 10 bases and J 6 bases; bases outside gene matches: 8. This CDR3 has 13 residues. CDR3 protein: CASGTSGRNEQFF. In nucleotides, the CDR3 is TGTGCCAGCGGGACTAGTGGGCGCAATGAGCAGTTCTTC.

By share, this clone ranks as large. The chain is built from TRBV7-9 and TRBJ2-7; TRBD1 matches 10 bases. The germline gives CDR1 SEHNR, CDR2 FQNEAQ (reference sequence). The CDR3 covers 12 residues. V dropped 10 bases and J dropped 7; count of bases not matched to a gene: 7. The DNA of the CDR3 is TGTGCCACAGGGACAGGGGCTAGGGAGCAGTACTTC. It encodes CATGTGAREQYF.

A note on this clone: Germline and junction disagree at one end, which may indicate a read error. CDR3 sequence: CASSLGGDRDF. Written as DNA, the CDR3 is TGTGCCAGCAGCTTAGGCGGGGACCGAGACTTC. The gene calls are TRBV5-8 and TRBJ2-5, with D possibly matching TRBD2 (6 bases). CDR1 SGHTS and CDR2 YDEGEE come from the germline V gene. This CDR3 contains 11 residues.

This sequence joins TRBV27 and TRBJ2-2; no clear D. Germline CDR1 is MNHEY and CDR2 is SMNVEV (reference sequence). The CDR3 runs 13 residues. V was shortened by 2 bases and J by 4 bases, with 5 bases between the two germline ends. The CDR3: CASSLQITGELFF. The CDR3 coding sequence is TGTGCCAGCAGTTTACAGATCACCGGGGAGCTGTTTTTT.

CDR3 bases: TGTGCCAGCAGCGTAGGTGCGGGGGGCGCCGACACCGGGGAGCTGTTTTTT. It encodes CASSVGAGGADTGELFF. V usage is TRBV9 and J usage is TRBJ2-2; TRBD2 matches 8 bases. The CDR3 length is 17 residues. The germline gives CDR1 SGDLS, CDR2 YYNGEE. Trimming cost V 0 bases and J 3 bases; bases outside gene matches: 7.

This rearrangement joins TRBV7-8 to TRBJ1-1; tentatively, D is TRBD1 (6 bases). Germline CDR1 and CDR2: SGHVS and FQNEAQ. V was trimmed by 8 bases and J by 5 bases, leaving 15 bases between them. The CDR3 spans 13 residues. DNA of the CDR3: TGTGCCAGCTCTAGAGGGGGGGCGACTGAAGCTTTCTTT. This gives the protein CASSRGGATEAFF.

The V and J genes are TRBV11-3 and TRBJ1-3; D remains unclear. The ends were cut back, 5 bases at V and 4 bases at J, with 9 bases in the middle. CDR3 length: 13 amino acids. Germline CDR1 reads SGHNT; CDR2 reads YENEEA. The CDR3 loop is CASSPEQGNTIYF. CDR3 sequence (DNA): TGTGCCAGCAGCCCGGAACAGGGAAACACCATATATTTT.

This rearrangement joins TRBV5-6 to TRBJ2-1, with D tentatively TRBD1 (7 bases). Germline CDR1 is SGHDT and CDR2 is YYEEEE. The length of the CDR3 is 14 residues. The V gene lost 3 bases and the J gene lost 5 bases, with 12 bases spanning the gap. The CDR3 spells CASSWGDSNNEQFF. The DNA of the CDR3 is TGTGCCAGCAGCTGGGGGGACAGCAACAATGAGCAGTTCTTC.

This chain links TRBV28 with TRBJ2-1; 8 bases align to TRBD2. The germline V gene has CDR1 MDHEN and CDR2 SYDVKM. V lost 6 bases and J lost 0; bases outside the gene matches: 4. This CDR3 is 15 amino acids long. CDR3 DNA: TGTGCCAGCAGACCCCGGGGGGGCTCCTACAATGAGCAGTTCTTC. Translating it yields CASRPRGGSYNEQFF.

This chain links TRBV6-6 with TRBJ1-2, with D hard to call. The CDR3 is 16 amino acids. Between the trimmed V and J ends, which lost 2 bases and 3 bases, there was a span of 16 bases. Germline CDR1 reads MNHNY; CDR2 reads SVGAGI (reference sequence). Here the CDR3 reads CASSYTARGSDYGYTF. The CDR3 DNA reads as TGTGCCAGCAGTTACACCGCCCGCGGCTCAGACTATGGCTACACCTTC.